Only a few counts were recorded for the clone carrying this T cell receptor (beta chain). What it recognizes is unknown. Germline loops: CDR1 SQVTM, CDR2 ANQGSEA. V lost 6 bases and J lost 3, with 15 bases in between. This CDR3 region has 14 residues. These data originate in a study of identical twins. Overall study results and limits: Findings came from cross-sectional statistics, without long-term follow-up of donors. Where beta out-of-frame sequences were concerned, excess twin sharing was weaker.

TCRdb reanalysed the 5' RACE reads using MiXCR and keeps one entry per CDR3 protein. The sample shows about 530,000 distinct CDR3 sequences, 20% to 25% of them seen only once. This sample was shared with a second study, whose subject was yellow fever vaccine responses in identical twins.

The receptor was isolated from a woman between 18 and 29 years old in good health. Material for sequencing was CD4+ T cells sorted from blood. This chain links TRBV29-1 with TRBJ2-1, with D perhaps matching TRBD1 (6 bases). DNA for the CDR3: TGCAGCGTGAGGACAGCATCGGGCTACAATGAGCAGTTCTTC. This codes for CSVRTASGYNEQFF.